The 27 T cell receptor beta chains given below trace back to one sample, sequenced in a study of blood T cells in healthy people across ages. A J-beta primer mix and a sample-barcoded 5' primer were used in a second PCR of about 7 to 12 cycles. TCRdb re-called the 5' RACE reads through MiXCR, storing one row per CDR3 protein. This sample has approximately 690,000 distinct CDR3 sequences, with roughly 53% found just once. What was sequenced was blood. The receptors derive from a man aged 60 to 75 in good health.

The chain carries TRBV7-2 and TRBJ2-2, with TRBD1 as a possible D gene (6 bases). V was clipped by 1 base and J by 4 bases, with 10 bases between them. Looked up from germline, CDR1 is SGHTA and CDR2 is FQGNSA. The CDR3 covers 15 residues. This CDR3 is CASSLEGGSTGELFF. For the CDR3, the DNA is TGTGCCAGCAGCTTAGAAGGGGGAAGCACCGGGGAGCTGTTTTTT. Looking up the rest from reference TRBV7-2 and TRBJ2-2 gives the full variable domain: GAGVSQSPSNKVTEKGKDVELRCDPISGHTALYWYRQSLGQGLEFLIYFQGNSAPDKSGLPSDRFSAERTGGSVSTLTIQRTQQEDSAVYLCASSLEGGSTGELFFGEGSRLTVL.

V and J are TRBV7-9 and TRBJ1-2, with 8 bases matching TRBD1. Per germline, CDR1 SEHNR and CDR2 FQNEAQ (reference sequence). There are 15 residues in the CDR3. V dropped 0 bases and J dropped 6; count of bases not matched to a gene: 6. CDR3 sequence reads: CASSLAGQGANGYTF. DNA for the CDR3: TGTGCCAGCAGCTTAGCGGGGCAGGGGGCGAATGGCTACACCTTC. The complete variable domain, with remaining parts taken from reference TRBV7-9 and TRBJ1-2, reads DTGVSQNPRHKITKRGQNVTFRCDPISEHNRLYWYRQTLGQGPEFLTYFQNEAQLEKSRLLSDRFSAERPKGSFSTLEIQRTEQGDSAMYLCASSLAGQGANGYTFGSGTRLTVV.

This clonotype has ten or more counts. The chain has TRBV12-3 or TRBV12-4 and TRBJ2-5; D might be TRBD1 or TRBD2, each matching 5 bases. The V end was cut by 7 bases, the J end by 5 bases, with 23 bases between. This CDR3 has 16 residues. CDR3 in DNA: TGTGCCAGCAACGGGGCATCAGGGACGTGGTCGGAGACCCAGTACTTC. Translated, it gives CASNGASGTWSETQYF.

V gene TRBV2 combines with J gene TRBJ2-1; weak D call: TRBD1 (6 bases). The CDR3 is 15 residues long. CDR1 is SNHLY and CDR2 is FYNNEI in the germline V gene. V lost 8 bases and J 2 bases, leaving 16 bases between the germline ends. The DNA for the CDR3 is TGTGCCAGCCGTCTTCAGGGGAGCCCCTACAATGAGCAGTTCTTC. Encoded protein: CASRLQGSPYNEQFF.

This clonotype was recorded a few times. The genes are TRBV3-1 and TRBJ1-2; tentatively, D is TRBD1 (5 bases). Between the trimmed V and J ends, which lost 1 base and 4 bases, there was a span of 13 bases. CDR3 size: 15 residues. The germline CDR1 and CDR2 sequences are LGHDT and YNNKEL (reference sequence). The CDR3 DNA is TGTGCCAGCAGCCAAGCGGCAGGGATCGGCTATGGCTACACCTTC. This gives the protein CASSQAAGIGYGYTF.

V is TRBV20-1 and J is TRBJ1-2; 8 nucleotides line up with TRBD1. The CDR3 covers 14 residues. Trimming at V came to 4 bases and at J to 6 bases, leaving 10 bases not matched to a gene. The germline CDR1 and CDR2 sequences are DFQATT and SNEGSKA (reference sequence). CDR3 amino acids: CSATIPTGENGYTF. In nucleotides, the CDR3 is TGCAGTGCTACCATCCCGACAGGGGAAAATGGCTACACCTTC.

The chain has TRBV6-6 and TRBJ1-1, with a tentative D call TRBD1 (5 bases). The V end lost 5 bases, the J end lost 5 bases, and 24 bases lay between the germline ends. CDR3 size: 17 residues. Per germline, CDR1 MNHNY and CDR2 SVGAGI (reference sequence). CDR3 amino acids: CASSRPVLSQGGTEAFF. The DNA for the CDR3 is TGTGCCAGCAGTCGCCCGGTCCTAAGCCAGGGTGGTACTGAAGCTTTCTTT.

The chain combines TRBV7-2 with TRBJ1-2; 7 nucleotides match TRBD1. The CDR3 runs 14 residues. The germline V gene has CDR1 SGHTA and CDR2 FQGNSA. Germline trimming cut 6 bases from V and 4 bases from J; bases unmatched to any gene: 8. The CDR3 region is CASSLRGQGYGYTF. The CDR3 nucleotides are TGTGCCAGCAGTTTGAGGGGGCAGGGCTATGGCTACACCTTC. Full variable domain (outside the CDR3, taken from reference TRBV7-2 and TRBJ1-2): GAGVSQSPSNKVTEKGKDVELRCDPISGHTALYWYRQSLGQGLEFLIYFQGNSAPDKSGLPSDRFSAERTGGSVSTLTIQRTQQEDSAVYLCASSLRGQGYGYTFGSGTRLTVV.

The rearrangement joins TRBV29-1 to TRBJ2-4; possibly TRBD2 for D (5 bases). The J call is doubtful: the DNA matches TRBJ2-7 better. This CDR3 is built from 13 residues. CDR1 is SQVTM, CDR2 ANQGSEA, per germline. The CDR3 DNA follows: TGCAGCGTTGTTATGCGGGCTTCCTACGAGCAGTACTTC. Residues: CSVVMRASYEQYF.

This rearrangement joins TRBV5-1 to TRBJ1-1; 7 bases line up with TRBD1. Germline V gives CDR1 SGHRS, CDR2 YFSETQ. The CDR3 runs to 15 residues. V dropped 4 bases and J dropped 2; count of bases not matched to a gene: 8. CDR3 in amino acids: CASSPRQGDNTEAFF. In DNA, the CDR3 is TGCGCCAGCAGCCCCCGACAGGGTGACAACACTGAAGCTTTCTTT.

The genes are TRBV3-1 and TRBJ2-7, with D perhaps matching TRBD2 (5 bases). The J call is uncertain, as TRBJ2-5 better fits the DNA end. The CDR3 runs to 13 residues. In germline, CDR1 is LGHDT, CDR2 YNNKEL (reference sequence). CDR3 in amino acids: CASSPRKGATQYF. The CDR3 DNA reads as TGTGCCAGCAGCCCGCGGAAGGGAGCGACCCAGTACTTC.

This rearrangement joins TRBV4-2 to TRBJ2-3; 9 bases fit TRBD2. The CDR3 spans 15 residues. Germline V CDR1 and CDR2: LGHNA, YNFKEQ. The trim removed 4 bases at V and 5 bases at J, leaving 7 bases unmatched. CDR3 in DNA: TGTGCCAGCAGCCCCCTAAATAGCGGGGGAGATACGCAGTATTTT. Translation: CASSPLNSGGDTQYF.

This chain uses TRBV12-3 or TRBV12-4 with TRBJ1-2; D remains unclear. The CDR3 extends over 14 amino acids. CDR3 amino acids: CGSSLGPQAYGYTF. CDR3 nucleotide sequence: TGTGGTAGCAGTTTAGGGCCTCAGGCCTATGGCTACACCTTC.

This chain links TRBV12-3 or TRBV12-4 with TRBJ2-3, with 12 positions matching TRBD2. The CDR3 is 14 amino acids. Losses at the gene ends were 6 bases for V and 7 bases for J; bases not matched to a gene: 5. The CDR3 bases are TGTGCCAGCAGCCCTAGCGGGGGGGCCCATACGCAGTATTTT. Its translation is CASSPSGGAHTQYF.

The chain recombines TRBV7-9 with TRBJ2-1, with 8 bases that match TRBD2. Germline-derived CDR1 and CDR2 are SEHNR and FQNEAQ (reference sequence). This CDR3 spans 15 amino acids. Trimming cost V 3 bases and J 4 bases; bases outside gene matches: 5. The CDR3 region is CASSFGSGTYNEQFF. The DNA for the CDR3 is TGTGCCAGCAGCTTCGGTAGCGGGACATACAATGAGCAGTTCTTC.

The rearrangement uses TRBV11-2 and TRBJ2-7; 10 bases agree with TRBD1. The CDR3 has 15 residues. Trimming cost V 10 bases and J 5 bases; bases outside gene matches: 14. Germline V gives CDR1 SGHAT, CDR2 FQNNGV. The CDR3: CATKSGTGVFDEQYF. The CDR3 DNA reads as TGTGCCACCAAATCCGGGACAGGGGTATTCGACGAGCAGTACTTC.

This clonotype was counted a few times. The CDR3 nucleotides are TGTGCCAGCATGCGGGGCGAGACCCAGTACTTC. Its translation is CASMRGETQYF. The V gene is TRBV12-3 or TRBV12-4, the J gene TRBJ2-7, with TRBD2 as a possible D gene (6 bases). The J call could be wrong; TRBJ2-5 is a better fit for the DNA end. The length of the CDR3 is 11 residues.

This clonotype showed up just a few times. V and J are TRBV4-2 and TRBJ2-7; a possible D gene is TRBD2 (6 bases). In germline, CDR1 is LGHNA, CDR2 YNFKEQ. Trimming took 5 bases from V and 2 from J, leaving 13 bases between them. The CDR3 sequence is 14 residues long. CDR3 in amino acids: CASSAERAAYEQYF. The DNA for the CDR3 is TGTGCCAGCAGCGCCGAGCGGGCCGCCTACGAGCAGTACTTC.

J is TRBJ2-3 and V is TRBV29-1, with 7 bases lining up with TRBD1. Germline V gene lookup returns CDR1 SQVTM and CDR2 ANQGSEA. The CDR3 covers 14 residues. The V and J ends lost 6 bases and 6 bases, in that order; junction bases with no gene match: 12. CDR3 bases: TGCAGCGTAAGGGGGCCATCCTCATCCGATACGCAGTATTTT. Its protein is CSVRGPSSSDTQYF.

This clonotype appeared once. The chain combines TRBV6-1 with TRBJ2-1, with 10 nucleotides matching TRBD1. Germline assignment: CDR1 MNHNS and CDR2 SASEGT. The CDR3 is made up of 14 amino acids. Germline trimming cut 10 bases from V and 13 bases from J; bases unmatched to any gene: 16. The CDR3 spells CATQTGGEQETQFF. CDR3 DNA: TGTGCCACCCAGACAGGGGGCGAACAAGAGACCCAGTTCTTC.

This chain links TRBV28 with TRBJ2-3; 9 bases match TRBD2. The CDR3 is 15 residues long. With 6 bases clipped from V and 4 bases from J, the junction kept 8 bases outside the gene matches. Germline V gives CDR1 MDHEN, CDR2 SYDVKM. In DNA, the CDR3 is TGTGCCAGCAGCCGTAGAGCGGGGGGACCAGATACGCAGTATTTT. This gives the protein CASSRRAGGPDTQYF.

The chain links TRBV20-1 to TRBJ2-5; D uncertain. The CDR3 has 11 residues. V lost 6 bases and J 4 bases, leaving 9 bases between the germline ends. Germline V gives CDR1 DFQATT, CDR2 SNEGSKA (reference sequence). DNA of the CDR3: TGCAGTGCCGAGCGACGAGAGACCCAGTACTTC. Translation: CSAERRETQYF.

About this clonotype: A much bigger clone sits one base away, suggesting this may be a read error. The genes are TRBV12-3 or TRBV12-4 and TRBJ1-1; D possibly corresponds to TRBD1 (5 bases). V lost 4 bases and J 10 bases, leaving 25 bases between the germline ends. The CDR3 consists of 16 residues. The CDR3 is CASSSGRGRAVPGAFF. The CDR3 nucleotides read TGTGCCAGCAGTTCGGGGAGGGGACGGGCCGTGCCTGGAGCTTTCTTT.

J is TRBJ1-6 and V is TRBV7-9; D might be TRBD1 (6 bases). The CDR3 has 15 amino acids. V was pared by 2 bases and J by 5 bases, with 10 bases between. The germline gives CDR1 SEHNR, CDR2 FQNEAQ (reference sequence). CDR3 DNA: TGTGCCAGCAGCTTAAGCACAGGGCATAATTCACCCCTCCACTTT. Protein product: CASSLSTGHNSPLHF. Full variable domain (remainder filled in from reference TRBV7-9 and TRBJ1-6): DTGVSQNPRHKITKRGQNVTFRCDPISEHNRLYWYRQTLGQGPEFLTYFQNEAQLEKSRLLSDRFSAERPKGSFSTLEIQRTEQGDSAMYLCASSLSTGHNSPLHFGNGTRLTVT.

The rearrangement links TRBV7-9 to TRBJ2-2; no clear D. This CDR3 contains 14 residues. The V end was cut by 4 bases, the J end by 3 bases, with 9 bases between. The germline V gene has CDR1 SEHNR and CDR2 FQNEAQ (reference sequence). CDR3 in amino acids: CASSSDWDTGELFF. The CDR3, as DNA: TGTGCCAGCAGCTCTGACTGGGACACCGGGGAGCTGTTTTTT.

This clonotype was recorded a few times. The chain combines TRBV20-1 with TRBJ2-1; D is ambiguous. V was pared by 5 bases and J by 6 bases, with 14 bases between. In germline, CDR1 is DFQATT, CDR2 SNEGSKA (reference sequence). The CDR3 length is 13 residues. The CDR3 nucleotides read TGCAGTGCTGCCCCTCCCCTTGCCAATGAGCAGTTCTTC. As protein: CSAAPPLANEQFF.

The V gene is TRBV6-2 or TRBV6-3, the J gene TRBJ1-5; D is uncertain. The CDR3 has 15 amino acids. Trimming removed 7 bases at V and 0 bases at J, with 13 bases between. Germline V gives CDR1 MNHEY, CDR2 SVGEGT. CDR3 nucleotides: TGTGCCAGCACACCGCGAGAAGGTAGCAATCAGCCCCAGCATTTT. Residues: CASTPREGSNQPQHF.